This T cell receptor beta chain was sequenced for a study of T cells in Graves' hyperthyroidism and ophthalmopathy. Researchers took RNA transcripts and amplified the TCR beta CDR3 regions from them. During a first-round RT-PCR of the TCR CDR3, the HTBI primer set was used. TCRdb fed the multiplex PCR reads into MiXCR, producing one record per CDR3 protein. The sample carries approximately 710,000 distinct CDR3 sequences, 15% to 20% recorded once. Isolation of PBMCs was performed on around 10 ml fresh peripheral blood. The sequenced material came from blood. This receptor was taken from a man aged 50-59 years with Graves' hyperthyroidism.

This CDR3 is CASSLLANQETQYF. The CDR3 DNA reads as TGTGCCAGCAGTTTACTAGCCAACCAAGAGACCCAGTACTTC. V is TRBV12-3 or TRBV12-4 and J is TRBJ2-5; maybe TRBD2 (5 bases). The CDR3 covers 14 residues. The germline V and J ends were trimmed by 2 bases and 0 bases, with 7 bases remaining between them.